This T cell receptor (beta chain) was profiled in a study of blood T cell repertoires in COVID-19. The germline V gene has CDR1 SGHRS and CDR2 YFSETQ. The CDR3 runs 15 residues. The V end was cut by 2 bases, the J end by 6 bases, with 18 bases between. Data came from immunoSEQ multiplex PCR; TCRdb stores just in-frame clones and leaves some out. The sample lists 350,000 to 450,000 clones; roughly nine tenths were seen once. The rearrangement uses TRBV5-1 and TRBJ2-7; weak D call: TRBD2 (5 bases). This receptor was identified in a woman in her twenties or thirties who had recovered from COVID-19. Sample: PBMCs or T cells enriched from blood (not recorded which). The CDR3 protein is CASSFGVSPAGEQYF. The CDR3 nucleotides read TGCGCCAGCAGCTTTGGGGTATCGCCGGCGGGCGAGCAGTACTTC.